These 11 T cell receptor beta chains originate from one sample sequenced in a study of T cells after yellow fever vaccination. One entry per CDR3 protein results from TCRdb running MiXCR on the 5' RACE reads. The profile shows more than 75,000 distinct CDR3 sequences, over 8% of them singletons. Specimen: CD8+ T cells not binding an NS4B(214-222) dextramer, sorted from PBMCs, collected around 15 days after the first yellow fever vaccination. The receptors here all came from a man aged 18-30 years who received the YFV17D yellow fever vaccine.

Comment on this clonotype: A much larger clone lies a single base off, so this may be a read error. The rearrangement uses TRBV9 and TRBJ1-2; TRBD1 might be the D (5 bases). This CDR3 is built from 13 residues. From germline, CDR1 is SGDLS and CDR2 YYNGEE. The V end lost 4 bases, the J end lost 4 bases, and 11 bases lay between the germline ends. CDR3 DNA: TGTGCCAGCAGCCCCCGGGACGTCTATGGCTACACCTTC. Translated, it gives CASSPRDVYGYTF.

This clonotype has ten or more counts. The V call is TRBV4-3, the J call TRBJ2-5, with D possibly matching TRBD1 (6 bases). Germline-derived CDR1 and CDR2 are LGHNA and YSLEER. Trimming removed 4 bases from V and 5 bases from J, with 11 bases in between. This CDR3 comprises 13 residues. The CDR3 DNA reads as TGCGCCAGCAGCCGAGGGGGTTTGGAGACCCAGTACTTC. It codes for CASSRGGLETQYF.

The gene calls are TRBV9 and TRBJ2-1; a possible D gene is TRBD1 (5 bases). V lost 1 base to trimming and J lost 4 bases, with 12 bases between them. CDR1 is SGDLS and CDR2 is YYNGEE in the germline V gene. The CDR3 sequence is 15 residues long. In nucleotides, the CDR3 is TGTGCCAGCAGCGTAACAGGAGAAGGGTACAATGAGCAGTTCTTC. Translation: CASSVTGEGYNEQFF.

The sample holds many counts of this clonotype. The CDR3 region has the DNA TGCAGTGCTAGAGGGGGGTACCAAGAGACCCAGTACTTC. As protein: CSARGGYQETQYF. The chain employs TRBV20-1 and TRBJ2-5; perhaps D is TRBD1 or TRBD2 (5 bases each). Germline CDR1 is DFQATT and CDR2 is SNEGSKA (reference sequence). V was clipped by 1 base and J by 0 bases, with 6 bases between them. The CDR3 has 13 residues.

This clonotype was seen only a few times. This chain connects TRBV9 to TRBJ2-1; D is possibly TRBD2 (5 bases). V was pared by 1 base and J by 8 bases, with 13 bases between. Per germline, CDR1 SGDLS and CDR2 YYNGEE. The CDR3 length is 14 residues. This CDR3 is CASSVSSPEDEQFF. DNA for the CDR3: TGTGCCAGCAGCGTATCTAGCCCGGAGGATGAGCAGTTCTTC. Variable domain in full (rest from reference TRBV9 and TRBJ2-1): DSGVTQTPKHLITATGQRVTLRCSPRSGDLSVYWYQQSLDQGLQFLIQYYNGEERAKGNILERFSAQQFPDLHSELNLSSLELGDSALYFCASSVSSPEDEQFFGPGTRLTVL.

This clonotype has more than one count but fewer than ten. The chain is built from TRBV29-1 and TRBJ2-7; D is perhaps TRBD2 (5 bases). Germline loops: CDR1 SQVTM, CDR2 ANQGSEA. The CDR3 consists of 12 residues. Trimming cost V 5 bases and J 0 bases, with 8 bases left between them. This CDR3 is CSVWESSYEQYF. CDR3 sequence (DNA): TGCAGCGTTTGGGAGAGCTCCTACGAGCAGTACTTC.

Here the CDR3 reads CASSYGTLWEQYV. The CDR3 nucleotides read TGTGCCAGCAGCTATGGCACTCTCTGGGAGCAGTACGTC. This chain links TRBV13 with TRBJ2-7; the D is unclear. The CDR3 has 13 residues. Germline CDR1 PRHDT, CDR2 FYEKMQ (reference sequence). V lost 4 bases to trimming and J lost 7 bases, with 14 bases between them.

The chain recombines TRBV4-2 with TRBJ1-5; D call uncertain. Germline V gene sequence: CDR1 LGHNA, CDR2 YNFKEQ. The CDR3 has 13 residues. V shed 1 base and J shed 5 bases, with 6 bases lying between them. The CDR3 nucleotides read TGTGCCAGCAGCCAAGCCGACGATCAGCCCCAGCATTTT. Translated, it gives CASSQADDQPQHF.

The gene calls are TRBV7-9 and TRBJ1-1; D is unclear. There are 16 residues in the CDR3. Trimming left V 2 bases short and J 1 base short, with 14 bases between. Germline lookup yields CDR1 SEHNR and CDR2 FQNEAQ (reference sequence). CDR3 protein: CASSLLSMDGNTEAFF. For the CDR3, the DNA is TGTGCCAGCAGCTTATTAAGTATGGATGGGAACACTGAAGCTTTCTTT.

This clonotype was observed a handful of times. The J gene is TRBJ2-1, the V gene TRBV24-1, with D uncertain. Trimming removed 6 bases at V and 5 bases at J, with 13 bases between. CDR3 size: 14 residues. The germline CDR1 and CDR2 sequences are KGHDR and SFDVKD. The CDR3 region is CATSSGPFDNEQFF. As DNA, the CDR3 is TGTGCCACCAGTTCAGGACCTTTTGACAATGAGCAGTTCTTC.

This clonotype was seen more than once but under ten times. V is TRBV6-2 or TRBV6-3 and J is TRBJ1-1; possible D gene TRBD1, 5 bases. This CDR3 has 15 amino acids. The V end lost 2 bases, the J end lost 3 bases, and 13 bases lay between the germline ends. Germline-derived CDR1 and CDR2 are MNHEY and SVGEGT. The CDR3, as DNA: TGTGCCAGCAGTTACCCCAGAATCAGGGACACTGAAGCTTTCTTT. Amino acid sequence: CASSYPRIRDTEAFF.